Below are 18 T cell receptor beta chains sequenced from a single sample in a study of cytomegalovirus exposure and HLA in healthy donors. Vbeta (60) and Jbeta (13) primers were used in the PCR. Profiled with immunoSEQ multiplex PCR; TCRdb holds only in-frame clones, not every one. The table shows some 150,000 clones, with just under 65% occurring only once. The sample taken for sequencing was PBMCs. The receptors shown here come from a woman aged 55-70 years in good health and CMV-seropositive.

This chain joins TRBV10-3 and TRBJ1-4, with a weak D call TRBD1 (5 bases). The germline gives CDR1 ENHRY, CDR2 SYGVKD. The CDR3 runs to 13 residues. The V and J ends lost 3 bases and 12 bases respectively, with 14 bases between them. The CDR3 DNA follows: TGTGCCATCAGTGATGGTCAGGGATCCCAACTGTTTTTT. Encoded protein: CAISDGQGSQLFF.

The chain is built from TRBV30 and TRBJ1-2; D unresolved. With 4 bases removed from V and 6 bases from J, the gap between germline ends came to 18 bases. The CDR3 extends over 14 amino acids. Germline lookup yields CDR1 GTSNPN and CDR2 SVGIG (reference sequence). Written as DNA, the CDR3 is TGTGCCTGGAACCACTCACCCGAGATAAATGGCTACACCTTC. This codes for CAWNHSPEINGYTF.

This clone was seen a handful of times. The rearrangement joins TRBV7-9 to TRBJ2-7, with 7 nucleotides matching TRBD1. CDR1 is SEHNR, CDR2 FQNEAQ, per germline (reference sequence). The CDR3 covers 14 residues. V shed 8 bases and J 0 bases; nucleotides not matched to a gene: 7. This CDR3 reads CASDRGPTSYEQYF. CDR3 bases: TGTGCCAGCGATAGGGGGCCTACCTCCTACGAGCAGTACTTC.

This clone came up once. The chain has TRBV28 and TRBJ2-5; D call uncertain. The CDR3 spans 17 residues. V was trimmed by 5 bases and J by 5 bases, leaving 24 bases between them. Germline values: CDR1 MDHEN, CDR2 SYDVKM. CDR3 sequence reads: CASSPRLGTSHGETQYF. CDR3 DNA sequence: TGTGCCAGCAGTCCGCGTCTGGGCACTTCGCATGGGGAGACCCAGTACTTC.

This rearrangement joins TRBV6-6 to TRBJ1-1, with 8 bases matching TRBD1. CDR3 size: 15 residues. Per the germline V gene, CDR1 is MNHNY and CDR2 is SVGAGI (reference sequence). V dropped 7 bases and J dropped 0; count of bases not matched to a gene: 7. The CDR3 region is CASTQRTGLNTEAFF. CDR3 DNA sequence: TGTGCCAGCACCCAGAGGACAGGGCTGAACACTGAAGCTTTCTTT.

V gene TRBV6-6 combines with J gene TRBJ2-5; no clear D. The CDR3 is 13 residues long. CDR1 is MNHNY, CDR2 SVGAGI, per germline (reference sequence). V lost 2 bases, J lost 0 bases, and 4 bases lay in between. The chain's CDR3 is CASSYQYQETQYF. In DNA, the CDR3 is TGTGCCAGCAGTTACCAGTACCAAGAGACCCAGTACTTC.

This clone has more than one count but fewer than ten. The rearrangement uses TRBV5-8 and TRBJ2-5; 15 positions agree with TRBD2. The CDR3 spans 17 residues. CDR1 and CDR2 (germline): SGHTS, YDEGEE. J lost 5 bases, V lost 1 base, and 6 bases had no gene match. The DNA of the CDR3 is TGTGCCAGCAGCTTGATGGGACTAGCGGGGGGTTACGAGACCCAGTACTTC. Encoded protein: CASSLMGLAGGYETQYF.

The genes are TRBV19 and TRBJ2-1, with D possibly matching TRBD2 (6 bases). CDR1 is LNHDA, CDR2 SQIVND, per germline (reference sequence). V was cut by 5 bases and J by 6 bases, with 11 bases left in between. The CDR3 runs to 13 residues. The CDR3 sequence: CASSPRDSNEQFF. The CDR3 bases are TGTGCCAGTAGTCCGCGGGACTCCAATGAGCAGTTCTTC.

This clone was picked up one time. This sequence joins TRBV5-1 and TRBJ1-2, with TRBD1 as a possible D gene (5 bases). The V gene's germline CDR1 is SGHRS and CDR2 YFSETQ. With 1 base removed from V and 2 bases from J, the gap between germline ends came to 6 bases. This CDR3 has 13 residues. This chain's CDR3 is CASSLSGNYGYTF. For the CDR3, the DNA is TGCGCCAGCAGCTTGTCAGGGAACTATGGCTACACCTTC.

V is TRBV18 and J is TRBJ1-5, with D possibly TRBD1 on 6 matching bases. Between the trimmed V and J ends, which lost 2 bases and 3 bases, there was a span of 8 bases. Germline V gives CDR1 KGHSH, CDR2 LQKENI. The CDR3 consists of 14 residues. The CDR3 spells CASSPRGFNQPQHF. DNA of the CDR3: TGTGCCAGCTCACCAAGGGGGTTCAATCAGCCCCAGCATTTT.

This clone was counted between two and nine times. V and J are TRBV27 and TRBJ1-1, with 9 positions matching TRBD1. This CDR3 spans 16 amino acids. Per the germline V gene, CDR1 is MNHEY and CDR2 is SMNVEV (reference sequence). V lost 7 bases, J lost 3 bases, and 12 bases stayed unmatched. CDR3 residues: CASTPGQGKKYTEAFF. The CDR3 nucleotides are TGTGCCAGCACCCCGGGACAGGGAAAGAAGTACACTGAAGCTTTCTTT.

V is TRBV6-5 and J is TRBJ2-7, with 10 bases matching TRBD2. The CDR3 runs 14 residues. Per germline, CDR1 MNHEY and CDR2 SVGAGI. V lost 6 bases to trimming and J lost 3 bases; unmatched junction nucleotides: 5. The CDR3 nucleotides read TGTGCCAGCAGCCCTCTAGCGGGAGTCTACGAGCAGTACTTC. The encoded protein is CASSPLAGVYEQYF.

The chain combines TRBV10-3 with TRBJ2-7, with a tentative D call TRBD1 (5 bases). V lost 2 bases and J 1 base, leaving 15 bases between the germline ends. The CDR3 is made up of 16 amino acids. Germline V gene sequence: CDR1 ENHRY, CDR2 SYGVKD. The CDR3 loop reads CAISEGQALLSYEQYF. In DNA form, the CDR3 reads TGTGCCATCAGTGAGGGACAAGCTTTACTTTCCTACGAGCAGTACTTC.

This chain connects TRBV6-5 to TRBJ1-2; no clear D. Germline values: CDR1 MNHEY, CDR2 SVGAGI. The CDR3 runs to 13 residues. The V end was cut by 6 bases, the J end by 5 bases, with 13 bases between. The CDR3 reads CASRPTDYYGYTF. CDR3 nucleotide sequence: TGTGCCAGCAGACCTACAGATTATTATGGCTACACCTTC.

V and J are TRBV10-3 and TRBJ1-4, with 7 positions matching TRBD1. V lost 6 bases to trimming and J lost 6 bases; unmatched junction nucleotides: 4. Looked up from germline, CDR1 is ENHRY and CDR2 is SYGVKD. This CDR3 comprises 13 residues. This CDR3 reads CAIRTGYDEKLFF. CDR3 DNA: TGTGCCATCAGGACAGGGTACGATGAAAAACTGTTTTTT.

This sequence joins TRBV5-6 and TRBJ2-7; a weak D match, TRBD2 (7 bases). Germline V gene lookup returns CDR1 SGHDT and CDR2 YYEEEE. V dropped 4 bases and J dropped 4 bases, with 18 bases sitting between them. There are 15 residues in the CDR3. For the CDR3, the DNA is TGTGCCAGCAGCGCGACGCGAGGGGGGGGATACGAGCAGTACTTC. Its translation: CASSATRGGGYEQYF.

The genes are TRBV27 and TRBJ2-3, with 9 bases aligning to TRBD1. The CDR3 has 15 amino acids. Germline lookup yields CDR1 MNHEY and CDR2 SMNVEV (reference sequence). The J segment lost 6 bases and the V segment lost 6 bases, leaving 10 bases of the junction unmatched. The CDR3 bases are TGTGCCAGCAGCCCGGGACAGGGACCGAGGGATACGCAGTATTTT. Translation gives CASSPGQGPRDTQYF.

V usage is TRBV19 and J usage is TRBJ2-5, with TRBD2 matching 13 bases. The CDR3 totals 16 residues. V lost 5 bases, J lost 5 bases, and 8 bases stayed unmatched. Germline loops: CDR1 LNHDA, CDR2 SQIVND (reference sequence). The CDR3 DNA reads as TGTGCCAGTAGTCCTCAACTAGCGGGAGGGATTGAGACCCAGTACTTC. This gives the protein CASSPQLAGGIETQYF.